Presented here are 24 T cell receptor beta chains from one specimen sequenced in a study of early T cells in non-severe SARS-CoV-2 infection. One entry per CDR3 protein results from TCRdb running MiXCR on the 5' RACE reads. The sample contains tens of thousands of distinct CDR3 sequences, roughly an eighth of which appear only once. Sequences were obtained from whole blood. Receptors originate from an adult who was a healthcare worker with PCR-confirmed SARS-CoV-2 infection or an uninfected control (not recorded which).

In its sample, this clonotype was seen many times. This chain uses TRBV11-2 with TRBJ2-1; possibly TRBD2 for D (5 bases). Germline assignment: CDR1 SGHAT and CDR2 FQNNGV. The CDR3 spans 18 residues. V was clipped by 2 bases and J by 0 bases, with 17 bases between them. CDR3 residues: CASSLQVGAFSSYNEQFF. The CDR3 DNA follows: TGTGCCAGCAGCTTACAGGTGGGAGCCTTTAGCTCCTACAATGAGCAGTTCTTC.

This clonotype was observed at least ten times. The CDR3 nucleotides are TGTGCCAGCAGCTTTGGAGCTTTGGGGCTTCAAGAGACCCAGTACTTC. As protein: CASSFGALGLQETQYF. The chain combines TRBV11-3 with TRBJ2-5; the D gene is possibly TRBD1 (5 bases). Deletions cut 3 bases from V and 2 bases from J, with 16 bases between. The CDR3 covers 16 residues. The germline V gene has CDR1 SGHNT and CDR2 YENEEA.

This rearrangement joins TRBV12-3 or TRBV12-4 to TRBJ1-2; D unclear. The V end lost 4 bases, the J end lost 4 bases, and 13 bases lay between the germline ends. The CDR3 contains 14 residues. The CDR3 protein is CASSSSWQAYGYTF. CDR3 DNA sequence: TGTGCCAGCAGTTCCTCCTGGCAGGCCTATGGCTACACCTTC.

This clonotype came up many times. This chain links TRBV7-8 with TRBJ2-3; TRBD2 is a possible D gene (6 bases). The CDR3 extends over 18 amino acids. V was cut by 1 base and J by 0 bases, with 17 bases left in between. The germline gives CDR1 SGHVS, CDR2 FQNEAQ. CDR3 DNA sequence: TGTGCCAGCAGCTTAGTCCCGGGACTCTTACCTAGCACAGATACGCAGTATTTT. Its protein is CASSLVPGLLPSTDTQYF.

This chain links TRBV20-1 with TRBJ2-7; D gene uncertain. This CDR3 is 13 amino acids long. CDR1 DFQATT and CDR2 SNEGSKA come from the germline V gene (reference sequence). V lost 5 bases, J lost 0 bases, and 11 bases lay in between. CDR3 region: CSAPALNSYEQYF. CDR3 DNA sequence: TGCAGTGCTCCTGCTTTAAACTCCTACGAGCAGTACTTC.

Concerning this clonotype itself: A much bigger clone sits one base away, suggesting this may be a read error. The V and J genes are TRBV6-1 and TRBJ2-5; possibly TRBD1 for D (5 bases). This CDR3 spans 14 amino acids. In germline, CDR1 is MNHNS, CDR2 SASEGT. Trimming left V 3 bases short and J 6 bases short, with 14 bases between. CDR3 DNA: TGTGCCAGCAGTGAGACAGTTGCTGTGAAGACCCAGTACTTC. It specifies CASSETVAVKTQYF.

This clonotype has a handful of counts. The chain is built from TRBV29-1 and TRBJ2-4, with D maybe TRBD1 (5 bases). Trimming removed 5 bases from V and 5 bases from J, with 10 bases in between. The V gene's germline CDR1 is SQVTM and CDR2 ANQGSEA. The CDR3 loop spans 12 amino acids. The CDR3 nucleotides are TGCAGCGTTCTCCCGACAGAAAACATTCAGTACTTC. Its translation is CSVLPTENIQYF.

In nucleotides, the CDR3 is TGTGCCAGTATGACTAGCTCCTACAATGAGCAGTTCTTC. Translating it yields CASMTSSYNEQFF. The V gene is TRBV19, the J gene TRBJ2-1; tentatively, D is TRBD2 (6 bases). The CDR3 sequence is 13 residues long. The V and J ends lost 7 bases and 0 bases respectively, with 7 bases between them. Germline lookup yields CDR1 LNHDA and CDR2 SQIVND (reference sequence).

The chain is built from TRBV5-1 and TRBJ2-1; D is possibly TRBD1 or TRBD2 (7 bases each). The CDR3 covers 16 residues. The V gene lost 3 bases and the J gene lost 3 bases, with 16 bases spanning the gap. The V gene's germline CDR1 is SGHRS and CDR2 YFSETQ. CDR3 in amino acids: CASSWSGTANYNEQFF. The CDR3 coding sequence is TGCGCCAGCAGCTGGAGCGGGACAGCGAACTACAATGAGCAGTTCTTC. The full variable domain, in which reference TRBV5-1 and TRBJ2-1 provide the parts outside the CDR3, is KAGVTQTPRYLIKTRGQQVTLSCSPISGHRSVSWYQQTPGQGLQFLFEYFSETQRNKGNFPGRFSGRQFSNSRSEMNVSTLELGDSALYLCASSWSGTANYNEQFFGPGTRLTVL.

There are many counts of this clonotype. The chain combines TRBV18 with TRBJ2-7; TRBD1 matches at 7 bases. The CDR3 has 14 amino acids. CDR1 and CDR2 (germline): KGHSH, LQKENI. Unmatched junction bases numbered 6, after V lost 5 bases and J lost 2 bases. CDR3 DNA sequence: TGTGCCAGCTCAGCCGACAGGGTCGCCTACGAGCAGTACTTC. Translation: CASSADRVAYEQYF.

This clonotype was recorded at least ten times. The chain carries TRBV10-3 and TRBJ1-4, with D possibly TRBD1 on 6 matching bases. Trimming cost V 10 bases and J 2 bases, with 8 bases left between them. This CDR3 has 12 amino acids. Germline V gene data show CDR1 as ENHRY and CDR2 as SYGVKD. The CDR3 spells CANRATNEKLFF. CDR3 nucleotides: TGTGCCAACAGGGCCACTAATGAAAAACTGTTTTTT.

With regard to this clonotype: It may be a read error: a sequence one base away is much more abundant. The rearrangement links TRBV12-3 or TRBV12-4 to TRBJ2-3; the D gene could be TRBD1 or TRBD2 (6 bases each). Trimming left V 5 bases short and J 8 bases short, with 20 bases between. This CDR3 is built from 15 residues. CDR3 amino acids: CASSRTTGATATQYF. The DNA of the CDR3 is TGTGCCAGCAGTCGGACGACGGGGGCTACGGCTACGCAGTATTTT.

This clonotype has at least ten counts. J is TRBJ2-3 and V is TRBV20-1; the match to TRBD2 covers 9 bases. The CDR3 contains 16 residues. The V and J ends lost 0 bases and 4 bases, in that order; junction bases with no gene match: 8. The V gene's germline CDR1 is DFQATT and CDR2 SNEGSKA (reference sequence). This CDR3 is CSARDVRGGLSDTQYF. DNA of the CDR3: TGCAGTGCTAGAGATGTGCGGGGGGGCCTCTCAGATACGCAGTATTTT.

The CDR3 loop reads CASSSTGKDTDGYTF. The DNA for the CDR3 is TGTGCCAGCAGCTCGACAGGGAAAGATACAGATGGCTACACCTTC. The chain couples TRBV11-2 to TRBJ1-2, with TRBD1 identical over 7 bases. Unmatched junction bases numbered 11, after V lost 4 bases and J lost 6 bases. The CDR3 totals 15 residues. Germline values: CDR1 SGHAT, CDR2 FQNNGV.

This clonotype has a count of ten or more. The rearrangement uses TRBV7-6 and TRBJ1-1; 8 bases line up with TRBD1. CDR3 size: 17 residues. CDR1 is SGHVS and CDR2 is FNYEAQ in the germline V gene. V dropped 1 base and J dropped 0; count of bases not matched to a gene: 7. The CDR3 DNA reads TGTGCCAGCAGCTTAGGGACAGGGAATCCTCTGAACACTGAAGCTTTCTTT. Protein sequence: CASSLGTGNPLNTEAFF.

The V gene is TRBV9, the J gene TRBJ1-1; no firm D call. CDR1 is SGDLS and CDR2 is YYNGEE in the germline V gene. V lost 1 base and J 4 bases, leaving 11 bases between the germline ends. The CDR3 length is 14 residues. The CDR3 DNA is TGTGCCAGCAGCGTAACCGGCACCCTCACTGAAGCTTTCTTT. It specifies CASSVTGTLTEAFF.

Only a few counts were recorded for this clonotype. The chain uses TRBV7-9 and TRBJ2-7; a possible D gene is TRBD1 (5 bases). Per the germline V gene, CDR1 is SEHNR and CDR2 is FQNEAQ (reference sequence). This CDR3 has 14 amino acids. V dropped 3 bases and J dropped 5 bases, with 14 bases sitting between them. The CDR3 DNA reads TGTGCCAGCAGCTTCCCCGGTAGGGGTGACGAGCAGTACTTC. Protein product: CASSFPGRGDEQYF.

This clonotype has ten or more counts. The rearrangement joins TRBV6-5 to TRBJ2-7; maybe TRBD2 (7 bases). This CDR3 has 15 residues. V shed 2 bases and J shed 2 bases, with 13 bases lying between them. Germline V gives CDR1 MNHEY, CDR2 SVGAGI. The chain's CDR3 is CASSYLAGAAYEQYF. The CDR3 DNA reads as TGTGCCAGCAGTTACCTTGCGGGGGCCGCCTACGAGCAGTACTTC.

The table lists this clonotype with many counts. The CDR3 nucleotides are TGCAGTGCTAGAGCGGGAGCCCACACCGGGGAGCTGTTTTTT. It translates to CSARAGAHTGELFF. The J gene is TRBJ2-2, the V gene TRBV20-1; weak D call: TRBD2 (6 bases). Germline loops: CDR1 DFQATT, CDR2 SNEGSKA (reference sequence). V gave up 1 base and J gave up 3 bases, with 9 bases separating them. The CDR3 length is 14 residues.

The chain joins TRBV27 to TRBJ2-2; D is uncertain. V shed 4 bases and J shed 4 bases, with 13 bases lying between them. Germline V lookup: CDR1 MNHEY, CDR2 SMNVEV (reference sequence). The CDR3 contains 15 residues. The CDR3 here is CASSSGPAFTGELFF. DNA for the CDR3: TGTGCCAGCAGTTCGGGTCCTGCTTTCACCGGGGAGCTGTTTTTT.

Many counts were recorded for this clonotype. The genes are TRBV29-1 and TRBJ1-2; D gene unclear. The V and J ends lost 5 bases and 4 bases respectively, with 14 bases between them. The CDR3 runs to 13 residues. Germline values: CDR1 SQVTM, CDR2 ANQGSEA. The chain's CDR3 is CSVRAWSPYGYTF. CDR3 coding DNA: TGCAGCGTTAGGGCCTGGTCGCCCTATGGCTACACCTTC.

There are a few counts of this clonotype. The gene calls are TRBV5-4 and TRBJ1-2; D possibly corresponds to TRBD1 (5 bases). The V gene lost 4 bases and the J gene lost 2 bases, with 9 bases spanning the gap. This CDR3 has 13 amino acids. CDR1 and CDR2 (germline): SGHNT, YYREEE (reference sequence). CDR3 protein: CASSDRQNYGYTF. CDR3 DNA sequence: TGTGCCAGCAGCGACCGACAGAACTATGGCTACACCTTC.

V is TRBV7-2 and J is TRBJ1-6, with D possibly matching TRBD1 (5 bases). V was pared by 1 base and J by 10 bases, with 8 bases between. Germline CDR1 and CDR2: SGHTA and FQGNSA. The CDR3 totals 13 residues. CDR3 sequence (DNA): TGTGCCAGCAGCTTAGTGTGGGACTCACCCCTCCACTTT. It is translated as CASSLVWDSPLHF.

This clonotype was recorded only once. This rearrangement joins TRBV20-1 to TRBJ2-1; 8 bases map to TRBD2. Losses at the gene ends were 5 bases for V and 8 bases for J; bases not matched to a gene: 17. CDR1 and CDR2 (germline): DFQATT, SNEGSKA (reference sequence). The CDR3 contains 16 residues. CDR3 amino acids: CSAGGRDSGTLYEQFF. As DNA, the CDR3 is TGCAGTGCTGGAGGGCGGGATAGCGGGACTTTGTATGAGCAGTTCTTC.